The clone carrying this T cell receptor (beta chain) was seen more than once but under ten times. The junction shows a germline mismatch at one end, possibly a read error. These data belong to a study of T cells in Graves' hyperthyroidism and ophthalmopathy. The source of the PBMCs was over 8.5 ml of fresh peripheral blood. Amplification of TCR beta CDR3 regions was performed using RNA transcripts as template. First-round RT-PCR targeting the TCR CDR3 was performed with the HTBI primer set. One entry per CDR3 protein, called by TCRdb with MiXCR from the multiplex PCR reads. This table has hundreds of thousands of distinct CDR3 sequences, roughly 15% appearing once. Per germline, CDR1 SSHAT and CDR2 FNYEAQ (reference sequence). The CDR3 has 15 amino acids.

The origin of this receptor is a woman in her forties or fifties with Graves' ophthalmopathy. Input material: blood. The chain carries TRBV7-7 and TRBJ2-3, with TRBD1 matching over 10 bases. Here the CDR3 DNA reads TGTGCTAGCAGCTCGGGGACAGGGGTCACAGATACGCAGTATTTT. Its protein product is CASSSGTGVTDTQYF.